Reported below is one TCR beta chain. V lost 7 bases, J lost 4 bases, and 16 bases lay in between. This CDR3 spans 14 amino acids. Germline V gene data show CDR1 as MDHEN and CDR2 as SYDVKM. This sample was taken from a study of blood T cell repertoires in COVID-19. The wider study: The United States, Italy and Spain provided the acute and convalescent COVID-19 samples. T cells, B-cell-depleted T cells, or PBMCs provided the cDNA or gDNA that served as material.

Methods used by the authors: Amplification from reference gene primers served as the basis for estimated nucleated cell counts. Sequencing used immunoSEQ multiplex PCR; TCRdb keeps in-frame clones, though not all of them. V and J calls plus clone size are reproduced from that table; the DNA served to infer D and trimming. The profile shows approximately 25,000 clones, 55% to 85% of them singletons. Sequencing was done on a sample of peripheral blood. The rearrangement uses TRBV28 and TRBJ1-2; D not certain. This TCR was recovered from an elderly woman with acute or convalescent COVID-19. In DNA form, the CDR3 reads TGTGCCAGCACCCCCCCCTGGGCACTCTATGGCTACACCTTC. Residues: CASTPPWALYGYTF.